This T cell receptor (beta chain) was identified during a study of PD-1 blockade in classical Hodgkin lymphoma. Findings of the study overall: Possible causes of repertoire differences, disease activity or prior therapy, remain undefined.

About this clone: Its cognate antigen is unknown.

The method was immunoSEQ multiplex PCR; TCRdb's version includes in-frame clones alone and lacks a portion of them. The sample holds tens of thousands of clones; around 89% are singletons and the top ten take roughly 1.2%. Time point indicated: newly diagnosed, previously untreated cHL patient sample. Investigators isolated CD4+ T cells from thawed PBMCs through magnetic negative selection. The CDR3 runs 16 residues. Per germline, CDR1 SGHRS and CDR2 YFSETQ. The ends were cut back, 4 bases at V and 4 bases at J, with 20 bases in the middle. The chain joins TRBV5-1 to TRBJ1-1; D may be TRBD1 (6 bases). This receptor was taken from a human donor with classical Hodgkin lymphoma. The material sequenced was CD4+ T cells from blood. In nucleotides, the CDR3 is TGCGCCAGCAGCGCCGGGACACCGGACAGAGGCACTGAAGCTTTCTTT. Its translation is CASSAGTPDRGTEAFF.